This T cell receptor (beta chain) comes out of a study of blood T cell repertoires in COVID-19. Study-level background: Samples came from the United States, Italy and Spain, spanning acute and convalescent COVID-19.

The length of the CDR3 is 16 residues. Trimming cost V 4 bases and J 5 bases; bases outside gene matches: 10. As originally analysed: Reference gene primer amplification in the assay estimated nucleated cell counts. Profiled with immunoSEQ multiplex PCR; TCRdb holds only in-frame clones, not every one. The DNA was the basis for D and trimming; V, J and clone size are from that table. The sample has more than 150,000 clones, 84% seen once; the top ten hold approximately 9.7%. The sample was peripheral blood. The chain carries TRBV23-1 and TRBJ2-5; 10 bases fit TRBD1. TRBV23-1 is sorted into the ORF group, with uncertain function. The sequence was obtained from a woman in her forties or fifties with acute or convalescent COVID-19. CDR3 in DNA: TGCGCCAGCAGTCGAATGGGGACAGGGGCTTTGGAGACCCAGTACTTC. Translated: CASSRMGTGALETQYF.